Listed here is a single T cell receptor (beta chain). A much larger clone lies a single base off, so this may be a read error. The data were obtained in a study of prognosis after radiotherapy for stage I lung cancer. Two rounds of multiplex PCR amplified TCR beta CDR3 from genomic DNA. Used in first-round PCR were primers specific to each TRBV and TRBJ gene. TCRdb analysed the multiplex PCR reads with MiXCR anew, one entry per CDR3 protein. The sample holds around 19,000 distinct CDR3 sequences; around 44% are singletons and the top ten take about two fifths. The length of the CDR3 is 12 residues. Per germline, CDR1 ENHRY and CDR2 SYGVKD.

The chain is built from TRBV10-3 and TRBJ1-5; the match to TRBD1 covers 9 bases. The sample consisted of PBMCs, taken before or after stereotactic body radiation therapy (not recorded which). This sequence was found in a donor of 50 years or more with non-small cell lung cancer. This CDR3 is CAPWTGDHPQHF. The CDR3 nucleotides read TGTGCCCCCTGGACAGGGGATCATCCCCAGCATTTT.